One and the same sample provided the 24 T cell receptor beta chains below, sequenced in a study of T cell responses to AZD1222 COVID-19 vaccine. Here immunoSEQ multiplex PCR was the method, and the copy in TCRdb shows in-frame clones only, minus some. The data contain some 170,000 clones, about nine tenths of them singletons. The specimen comprised peripheral blood, sampled 28 days after the second dose of the MenACWY control vaccine. These receptors originate from an adult who received the MenACWY meningococcal vaccine as a control.

The chain has TRBV7-2 and TRBJ1-2; possibly TRBD1 for D (5 bases). The CDR3 is 14 amino acids. Germline V gene data show CDR1 as SGHTA and CDR2 as FQGNSA. The V gene lost 5 bases and the J gene lost 5 bases, with 15 bases spanning the gap. CDR3 DNA sequence: TGTGCCAGCAGCCCCCCGGCAGGGATTTATGGCTACACCTTC. As protein: CASSPPAGIYGYTF. The whole variable domain, filled in from reference TRBV7-2 and TRBJ1-2, reads GAGVSQSPSNKVTEKGKDVELRCDPISGHTALYWYRQSLGQGLEFLIYFQGNSAPDKSGLPSDRFSAERTGGSVSTLTIQRTQQEDSAVYLCASSPPAGIYGYTFGSGTRLTVV.

This clone was counted once. This chain uses TRBV11-2 with TRBJ2-1, with unresolved D. Per the germline V gene, CDR1 is SGHAT and CDR2 is FQNNGV. This CDR3 contains 15 residues. Trimming stripped 2 bases from V and 0 bases from J, with 8 bases between. The CDR3 nucleotides read TGTGCCAGCAGCTTACGGCGGAGCTCCTACAATGAGCAGTTCTTC. Translated: CASSLRRSSYNEQFF.

The chain combines TRBV4-3 with TRBJ2-5, with 7 nucleotides matching TRBD2. Germline values: CDR1 LGHNA, CDR2 YSLEER. The CDR3 spans 15 residues. V shed 1 base, J shed 4 bases, and the junction held 6 bases outside the gene matches. CDR3 residues: CASSQAGLEAETQYF. In DNA, the CDR3 is TGCGCCAGCAGCCAAGCAGGACTAGAAGCAGAGACCCAGTACTTC.

This chain connects TRBV29-1 to TRBJ2-3; D unclear. This CDR3 spans 12 amino acids. From germline, CDR1 is SQVTM and CDR2 ANQGSEA. The V gene lost 7 bases and the J gene lost 4 bases, with 12 bases spanning the gap. In nucleotides, the CDR3 is TGCAGCGGCCTTTGGCCATCAGATACGCAGTATTTT. Its protein is CSGLWPSDTQYF.

The V and J genes are TRBV5-5 and TRBJ2-7; D ambiguous. The CDR3 is made up of 15 amino acids. In germline, CDR1 is SGHKS, CDR2 YYEKEE (reference sequence). The V and J ends lost 0 bases and 1 base respectively, with 11 bases between them. Written as DNA, the CDR3 is TGTGCCAGCAGCTTGGAAGCGACTTCATCCTACGAGCAGTACTTC. Translated, it gives CASSLEATSSYEQYF.

The genes are TRBV28 and TRBJ2-3; D assignment may be TRBD1 or TRBD2 (5 bases each). Germline V CDR1 and CDR2: MDHEN, SYDVKM. Trimming pared 7 bases from V and 6 bases from J, leaving 14 bases between. The CDR3 runs to 13 residues. The CDR3 loop is CASKGRDGDTQYF. In DNA, the CDR3 is TGTGCCAGCAAGGGCAGGGACGGGGATACGCAGTATTTT.

The chain uses TRBV25-1 and TRBJ1-1; no firm D call. Trimming shortened V by 2 bases and J by 6 bases, and 13 bases separated the two germline ends. This CDR3 has 14 residues. Per the germline V gene, CDR1 is MGHDK and CDR2 is SYGVNS. CDR3 loop: CASSESRDSSEAFF. The CDR3 nucleotides read TGTGCCAGCAGTGAAAGCCGGGATAGTTCTGAAGCTTTCTTT. Together with reference TRBV25-1 and TRBJ1-1, the CDR3 gives the full variable domain: EADIYQTPRYLVIGTGKKITLECSQTMGHDKMYWYQQDPGMELHLIHYSYGVNSTEKGDLSSESTVSRIRTEHFPLTLESARPSHTSQYLCASSESRDSSEAFFGQGTRLTVV.

The sample holds one count of this clone. The chain uses TRBV7-7 and TRBJ2-3; 9 positions agree with TRBD2. Germline loops: CDR1 SSHAT, CDR2 FNYEAQ (reference sequence). This CDR3 contains 19 residues. With V trimmed by 2 bases and J by 3 bases, 15 bases remained unmatched. CDR3 residues: CASSLRVLAGSQFTDTQYF. The CDR3 DNA reads as TGTGCCAGCAGCTTAAGAGTACTAGCGGGTTCACAATTTACAGATACGCAGTATTTT.

The chain links TRBV3-1 (or the pseudogene TRBV3-2) to TRBJ2-3, with TRBD2 matching 8 bases. Germline V gives CDR1 LGHDT, CDR2 YNNKEL (reference sequence). This CDR3 contains 15 residues. V shed 4 bases and J 1 base; nucleotides not matched to a gene: 4. The DNA for the CDR3 is TGTGCCAGCAGCCTTAGCGGGATTGGCACAGATACGCAGTATTTT. Translation: CASSLSGIGTDTQYF.

This clone was detected once. The rearrangement links TRBV6-6 to TRBJ1-5, with 9 bases that match TRBD1. After removal of 4 bases from V and 6 bases from J, the junction contained 10 bases not matched to a gene. This CDR3 has 16 amino acids. Germline V gene sequence: CDR1 MNHNY, CDR2 SVGAGI (reference sequence). CDR3: CASSSLQGARGQPQHF. CDR3 bases: TGTGCCAGCAGTTCCCTACAGGGGGCTCGCGGTCAGCCCCAGCATTTT.

The chain recombines TRBV7-9 with TRBJ2-5; possibly TRBD1 for D (6 bases). This CDR3 region has 15 residues. Germline V gene data show CDR1 as SEHNR and CDR2 as FQNEAQ (reference sequence). V was shortened by 8 bases and J by 1 base, with 17 bases between the two germline ends. The CDR3 nucleotides are TGTGCCAGCGGGCCAACCCGGGACACCCAAGAGACCCAGTACTTC. Translating it yields CASGPTRDTQETQYF.

The rearrangement uses TRBV7-3 and TRBJ1-1; a possible D gene is TRBD1 (5 bases). The CDR3 totals 13 residues. CDR1 SGHTA and CDR2 FQGTGA come from the germline V gene. With 5 bases removed from V and 0 bases from J, the gap between germline ends came to 7 bases. CDR3 nucleotide sequence: TGTGCCAGCAGCGGGACGGTGAACACTGAAGCTTTCTTT. This encodes CASSGTVNTEAFF.

This rearrangement joins TRBV5-3 to TRBJ2-7, with 9 bases lining up with TRBD1. Being an ORF, TRBV5-3 has a function that is uncertain. Trimming took 3 bases from V and 5 from J; bases not matched to a gene: 6. The CDR3 contains 14 residues. CDR3 in DNA: TGTGCCAGAAGCTCCGGGGACAGGGAGAACGAGCAGTACTTC. Encoded protein: CARSSGDRENEQYF.

This clone has just a few counts. CDR3 sequence reads: CASSGGPNQPQHF. The CDR3 DNA is TGTGCCAGCAGCGGGGGACCCAATCAGCCCCAGCATTTT. The genes are TRBV5-4 and TRBJ1-5; D possibly corresponds to TRBD1 (5 bases). The CDR3 runs to 13 residues. Germline-derived CDR1 and CDR2 are SGHNT and YYREEE (reference sequence). The V gene lost 4 bases and the J gene lost 3 bases, with 8 bases spanning the gap. Full variable domain (outside the CDR3, taken from reference TRBV5-4 and TRBJ1-5): ETGVTQSPTHLIKTRGQQVTLRCSSQSGHNTVSWYQQALGQGPQFIFQYYREEENGRGNFPPRFSGLQFPNYSSELNVNALELDDSALYLCASSGGPNQPQHFGDGTRLSIL.

The gene calls are TRBV11-2 and TRBJ1-3, with a tentative D call TRBD1 (6 bases). Germline CDR1 is SGHAT and CDR2 is FQNNGV. With 5 bases removed from V and 3 bases from J, the gap between germline ends came to 14 bases. The CDR3 runs 15 residues. The CDR3 is CASSPRQGNGNTIYF. The CDR3 nucleotides are TGTGCCAGCAGCCCAAGGCAGGGGAATGGAAACACCATATATTTT. The full variable domain, in which reference TRBV11-2 and TRBJ1-3 provide the parts outside the CDR3, is EAGVAQSPRYKIIEKRQSVAFWCNPISGHATLYWYQQILGQGPKLLIQFQNNGVVDDSQLPKDRFSAERLKGVDSTLKIQPAKLEDSAVYLCASSPRQGNGNTIYFGEGSWLTVV.

This clone was seen a few times. V usage is TRBV28 and J usage is TRBJ1-3; D gene ambiguous. The V end was cut by 2 bases, the J end by 2 bases, with 16 bases between. In germline, CDR1 is MDHEN, CDR2 SYDVKM. This CDR3 comprises 17 residues. The CDR3 DNA follows: TGTGCCAGCAGTTTAGGAGCCGGGATTCAAGCTGGAAACACCATATATTTT. It is translated as CASSLGAGIQAGNTIYF.

This clone was observed once. The genes are TRBV19 and TRBJ2-5, with TRBD2 identical over 14 bases. CDR1 LNHDA and CDR2 SQIVND come from the germline V gene (reference sequence). This CDR3 spans 16 amino acids. The J segment lost 4 bases and the V segment lost 6 bases, leaving 7 bases of the junction unmatched. The CDR3 nucleotides are TGTGCCAGTAGGACGACTAGCGGGAGGGGTGGAGAGACCCAGTACTTC. This sequence encodes CASRTTSGRGGETQYF.

This chain links TRBV19 with TRBJ2-7; D remains unclear. CDR1 and CDR2 from the germline V gene are LNHDA and SQIVND (reference sequence). CDR3 length equals 13 residues. The germline V and J ends were trimmed by 4 bases and 2 bases, with 9 bases remaining between them. CDR3: CASSKSAPYEQYF. For the CDR3, the DNA is TGTGCCAGTAGTAAGTCCGCGCCCTACGAGCAGTACTTC.

This sequence joins TRBV18 and TRBJ1-1; possibly TRBD1 for D (5 bases). There are 16 residues in the CDR3. The germline V gene encodes CDR1 KGHSH and CDR2 LQKENI. Trimming left V 1 base short and J 1 base short, with 13 bases between. In DNA, the CDR3 is TGTGCCAGCTCACCACTGAATACAGGTCAGAACACTGAAGCTTTCTTT. It translates to CASSPLNTGQNTEAFF. The entire variable domain, with the rest obtained from reference TRBV18 and TRBJ1-1, is as follows: NAGVMQNPRHLVRRRGQEARLRCSPMKGHSHVYWYRQLPEEGLKFMVYLQKENIIDESGMPKERFSAEFPKEGPSILRIQQVVRGDSAAYFCASSPLNTGQNTEAFFGQGTRLTVV.

The rearrangement joins TRBV5-1 to TRBJ2-7, with TRBD1 as a possible D gene (7 bases). The CDR3 spans 15 residues. The germline CDR1 and CDR2 sequences are SGHRS and YFSETQ. Trimming removed 6 bases from V and 0 bases from J, with 16 bases in between. CDR3 DNA: TGCGCCAGCACCATCGTTCAGGGGGGCTCCTACGAGCAGTACTTC. Translating gives CASTIVQGGSYEQYF. The whole variable domain, remainder taken from reference TRBV5-1 and TRBJ2-7, is KAGVTQTPRYLIKTRGQQVTLSCSPISGHRSVSWYQQTPGQGLQFLFEYFSETQRNKGNFPGRFSGRQFSNSRSEMNVSTLELGDSALYLCASTIVQGGSYEQYFGPGTRLTVT.

V and J are TRBV27 and TRBJ2-1, with D possibly TRBD1 on 6 matching bases. This CDR3 is 15 amino acids long. Germline lookup yields CDR1 MNHEY and CDR2 SMNVEV (reference sequence). The V end was cut by 2 bases, the J end by 3 bases, with 11 bases between. The DNA of the CDR3 is TGTGCCAGCAGTTTACGTTCCAGGGGCTACAATGAGCAGTTCTTC. Translation: CASSLRSRGYNEQFF.

The CDR3 DNA is TGCGCCAGCAGCTTGGGGGAGAATTCACCCCTCCACTTT. Translating gives CASSLGENSPLHF. The V call is TRBV5-1, the J call TRBJ1-6; no reliable D call. This CDR3 contains 13 residues. From germline, CDR1 is SGHRS and CDR2 YFSETQ. V was trimmed by 0 bases and J by 7 bases, leaving 5 bases between them.

V is TRBV6-5 and J is TRBJ1-2; 8 bases line up with TRBD1. This CDR3 is 10 amino acids long. J lost 6 bases, V lost 11 bases, and 2 bases had no gene match. Looked up from germline, CDR1 is MNHEY and CDR2 is SVGAGI. The CDR3 loop is CAHRGDGYTF. CDR3 sequence (DNA): TGTGCCCACAGGGGGGATGGCTACACCTTC.

The chain uses TRBV9 and TRBJ1-2; no clear D. Germline V gene data show CDR1 as SGDLS and CDR2 as YYNGEE. The CDR3 runs to 15 residues. V gave up 0 bases and J gave up 4 bases, with 13 bases separating them. The CDR3 DNA follows: TGTGCCAGCAGCGTAGCTACGTCCCCTTTCTATGGCTACACCTTC. It yields the protein CASSVATSPFYGYTF.